This passage covers 32 T cell receptor beta chains from one sample sequenced in a study of OX40 agonist ivuxolimab in advanced cancers. TCRdb keeps only in-frame clones here, not all; method: immunoSEQ multiplex PCR. This sample has 16,000 or so clones, with approximately 77% found just once. Sequenced here: CD4+ or CD8+ T cells sorted from blood, sampled in a trial of the OX40 agonist ivuxolimab. The receptor set was obtained from an adult with an advanced solid tumor such as melanoma, head and neck, liver or kidney cancer.

The rearrangement uses TRBV4-1 and TRBJ2-3; D not certain. CDR3 size: 14 residues. V shed 4 bases and J shed 6 bases, with 14 bases lying between them. Germline CDR1 reads MGHRA; CDR2 reads YSYEKL. CDR3 in amino acids: CASSPEGHIDTQYF. The CDR3 DNA follows: TGCGCCAGCAGCCCGGAAGGGCATATCGATACGCAGTATTTT.

The chain combines TRBV6-4 with TRBJ1-5; 11 nucleotides align to TRBD1. This CDR3 region has 15 residues. Per the germline V gene, CDR1 is MRHNA and CDR2 is SNTAGT. The V segment lost 5 bases and the J segment 5 bases; nucleotides outside the gene matches: 5. The CDR3 here is CASSTRDRGDQPQHF. DNA of the CDR3: TGTGCCAGCAGTACCCGGGACAGGGGGGATCAGCCCCAGCATTTT.

This sequence joins TRBV5-1 and TRBJ2-7, with 9 bases that match TRBD1. After removal of 4 bases from V and 7 bases from J, the junction contained 9 bases not matched to a gene. CDR1 and CDR2 (germline): SGHRS, YFSETQ. This CDR3 comprises 14 residues. The CDR3 here is CASSQTRTGVEQYF. DNA for the CDR3: TGCGCCAGCAGCCAGACCAGGACAGGGGTGGAGCAGTACTTC.

The gene calls are TRBV6-5 and TRBJ1-6; D is ambiguous. Between the trimmed V and J ends, which lost 6 bases and 8 bases, there was a span of 11 bases. The CDR3 loop spans 13 amino acids. Germline loops: CDR1 MNHEY, CDR2 SVGAGI. This CDR3 is CASRQNRDSPLHF. CDR3 DNA: TGTGCCAGCAGACAAAATAGGGATTCACCCCTCCACTTT.

The chain carries TRBV19 and TRBJ2-7, with 9 bases identical to TRBD1. J lost 3 bases, V lost 5 bases, and 8 bases had no gene match. CDR1 LNHDA and CDR2 SQIVND come from the germline V gene (reference sequence). The CDR3 length is 15 residues. Here the CDR3 reads CASSPGQGSFYEQYF. For the CDR3, the DNA is TGTGCCAGTAGTCCTGGACAGGGGAGTTTCTACGAGCAGTACTTC. Variable domain in full (rest from reference TRBV19 and TRBJ2-7): DGGITQSPKYLFRKEGQNVTLSCEQNLNHDAMYWYRQDPGQGLRLIYYSQIVNDFQKGDIAEGYSVSREKKESFPLTVTSAQKNPTAFYLCASSPGQGSFYEQYFGPGTRLTVT.

The CDR3 coding sequence is TGTGCCAGCAGCTTAGTGACGGGAGGGGACGGCAATCAGCCCCAGCATTTT. Its translation: CASSLVTGGDGNQPQHF. The genes are TRBV11-2 and TRBJ1-5; the D gene is possibly TRBD1 (5 bases). From germline, CDR1 is SGHAT and CDR2 FQNNGV. CDR3 size: 17 residues. Trimming pared 1 base from V and 2 bases from J, leaving 15 bases between.

This clone was seen only once. The chain joins TRBV15 to TRBJ1-2; 8 bases agree with TRBD1. In germline, CDR1 is LNHNV, CDR2 YYDKDF (reference sequence). This CDR3 contains 13 residues. The V segment lost 3 bases and the J segment 4 bases; nucleotides outside the gene matches: 1. The CDR3 DNA sequence: TGTGCCACCAGCAGGGGGACAGGCTATGGCTACACCTTC. Translating it yields CATSRGTGYGYTF.

This chain links TRBV7-9 with TRBJ2-1, with D perhaps TRBD2 (7 bases). Deletions cut 1 base from V and 10 bases from J, with 14 bases between. CDR3 size: 14 residues. Germline V gene data show CDR1 as SEHNR and CDR2 as FQNEAQ (reference sequence). The DNA of the CDR3 is TGTGCCAGCAGCTTAGAGGCGGGGGCCCTAGAGCAGTTCTTC. It is translated as CASSLEAGALEQFF.

V gene TRBV4-1 combines with J gene TRBJ2-7, with 9 bases aligning to TRBD2. Germline V gene lookup returns CDR1 MGHRA and CDR2 YSYEKL. The CDR3 has 16 amino acids. V shed 0 bases, J shed 6 bases, and the junction held 9 bases outside the gene matches. CDR3 bases: TGCGCCAGCAGCCAAGATAGGGCGGGGGGGCTTCGCGAGCAGTACTTC. Residues: CASSQDRAGGLREQYF.

The chain uses TRBV14 and TRBJ2-3; 11 bases align to TRBD2. CDR3 size: 16 residues. The germline gives CDR1 SGHDN, CDR2 FVKESK. The V gene end was trimmed by 1 base and the J gene end by 0 bases; junction bases not matched to a gene: 0. This CDR3 reads CASSQGLAGSTDTQYF. DNA for the CDR3: TGTGCCAGCAGCCAAGGACTAGCGGGGAGCACAGATACGCAGTATTTT.

This clone is judged medium-sized. The CDR3 coding sequence is TGCGCCAGCAGCTGGGGGGGACCCCTGGACGAGCAGTACTTC. This encodes CASSWGGPLDEQYF. J is TRBJ2-7 and V is TRBV5-1; 7 bases fit TRBD2. V gave up 3 bases and J gave up 5 bases; unmatched junction bases: 8. Germline V lookup: CDR1 SGHRS, CDR2 YFSETQ. The CDR3 is 14 residues long.

The rearrangement joins TRBV5-1 to TRBJ2-2; D gene ambiguous. Trimming stripped 2 bases from V and 4 bases from J, with 9 bases between. This CDR3 contains 14 residues. Germline CDR1 SGHRS, CDR2 YFSETQ. The CDR3: CASSFSAPTGELFF. CDR3 nucleotides: TGCGCCAGCAGCTTTTCGGCACCCACCGGGGAGCTGTTTTTT.

The V gene is TRBV6-6, the J gene TRBJ2-7, with 10 bases matching TRBD1. The germline V gene encodes CDR1 MNHNY and CDR2 SVGAGI (reference sequence). V dropped 0 bases and J dropped 4; count of bases not matched to a gene: 0. This CDR3 is built from 14 residues. The CDR3 region is CASSYSDRGYEQYF. The CDR3 nucleotides are TGTGCCAGCAGTTACTCGGACAGGGGGTACGAGCAGTACTTC.

Sample share makes this clone medium-sized. The V and J genes are TRBV5-1 and TRBJ1-1, with D unclear. Germline-derived CDR1 and CDR2 are SGHRS and YFSETQ. V lost 0 bases, J lost 3 bases, and 9 bases lay in between. The CDR3 runs 14 residues. The CDR3 here is CASSLEPADTEAFF. The DNA for the CDR3 is TGCGCCAGCAGCTTGGAGCCGGCTGACACTGAAGCTTTCTTT.

This rearrangement joins TRBV5-4 to TRBJ1-2; possibly TRBD1 for D (5 bases). Trimming pared 2 bases from V and 7 bases from J, leaving 18 bases between. Germline V gene lookup returns CDR1 SGHNT and CDR2 YYREEE (reference sequence). The length of the CDR3 is 15 residues. DNA of the CDR3: TGTGCCAGCAGCTTTCCCGGGACGGGGTTATCTGGCTACACCTTC. Its protein is CASSFPGTGLSGYTF.

This sequence joins TRBV11-3 and TRBJ2-7; no firm D call. The CDR3 has 12 amino acids. Trimming left V 5 bases short and J 6 bases short, with 11 bases between. CDR1 and CDR2 (germline): SGHNT, YENEEA. For the CDR3, the DNA is TGTGCCAGCAGCGGACGAGGACCCGAGCAGTACTTC. Its protein product is CASSGRGPEQYF.

This clone is termed large. V usage is TRBV19 and J usage is TRBJ2-1; 11 nucleotides match TRBD2. The CDR3 contains 15 residues. Germline loops: CDR1 LNHDA, CDR2 SQIVND (reference sequence). Trimming removed 7 bases from V and 5 bases from J; junction bases left unmatched: 7. Written as DNA, the CDR3 is TGTGCCAGTACCCTACTAGCGGGGGCCAACAATGAGCAGTTCTTC. Protein sequence: CASTLLAGANNEQFF.

The V and J genes are TRBV5-1 and TRBJ2-3, with 11 bases fitting TRBD2. This CDR3 comprises 15 residues. Germline V gene lookup returns CDR1 SGHRS and CDR2 YFSETQ. V lost 2 bases to trimming and J lost 3 bases; unmatched junction nucleotides: 2. The CDR3, as DNA: TGCGCCAGCAGCTTACTAGCGGGGGTAACAGATACGCAGTATTTT. It encodes CASSLLAGVTDTQYF.

A few counts support this clone. J is TRBJ2-1 and V is TRBV27; D is unresolved. The CDR3 is 16 residues long. Germline values: CDR1 MNHEY, CDR2 SMNVEV (reference sequence). The ends were cut back, 3 bases at V and 4 bases at J, with 16 bases in the middle. The CDR3 nucleotides are TGTGCCAGCAGTTTGTCTGGACCACCCCCGTACAATGAGCAGTTCTTC. As protein: CASSLSGPPPYNEQFF.

The chain has TRBV5-6 and TRBJ1-2; weak D call: TRBD1 (5 bases). Trimming removed 0 bases from V and 4 bases from J, with 16 bases in between. The CDR3 length is 16 residues. Germline loops: CDR1 SGHDT, CDR2 YYEEEE. DNA of the CDR3: TGTGCCAGCAGCTTGGCCGAGGAGGGGCTTAGCTATGGCTACACCTTC. Its protein product is CASSLAEEGLSYGYTF. The whole variable domain, filled in from reference TRBV5-6 and TRBJ1-2, reads DAGVTQSPTHLIKTRGQQVTLRCSPKSGHDTVSWYQQALGQGPQFIFQYYEEEERQRGNFPDRFSGHQFPNYSSELNVNALLLGDSALYLCASSLAEEGLSYGYTFGSGTRLTVV.

V and J are TRBV5-1 and TRBJ2-1; TRBD2 matches at 9 bases. The CDR3 is made up of 14 amino acids. The ends lost 4 bases at V and 3 bases at J; junction bases unmatched: 2. Germline assignment: CDR1 SGHRS and CDR2 YFSETQ. The CDR3 reads CASSALAGYNEQFF. CDR3 coding DNA: TGCGCCAGCAGCGCACTAGCGGGCTACAATGAGCAGTTCTTC.

The chain is built from TRBV6-6 and TRBJ1-1; D perhaps matches TRBD1 (5 bases). V was trimmed by 2 bases and J by 3 bases, leaving 7 bases between them. The germline V gene has CDR1 MNHNY and CDR2 SVGAGI (reference sequence). This CDR3 comprises 13 residues. The CDR3 sequence: CASSYTGYTEAFF. The CDR3 bases are TGTGCCAGCAGTTACACAGGCTACACTGAAGCTTTCTTT.

This chain connects TRBV5-6 to TRBJ1-1, with unresolved D. Germline loops: CDR1 SGHDT, CDR2 YYEEEE. V lost 2 bases to trimming and J lost 0 bases, with 8 bases between them. CDR3 length: 14 amino acids. CDR3 sequence (DNA): TGTGCCAGCAGCTTCCCAGTGATGAACACTGAAGCTTTCTTT. Translation gives CASSFPVMNTEAFF.

The sample holds a few counts of this clone. This rearrangement joins TRBV5-4 to TRBJ2-7; the match to TRBD1 covers 7 bases. This CDR3 is 14 amino acids long. The V gene end was trimmed by 4 bases and the J gene end by 1 base; junction bases not matched to a gene: 5. Germline CDR1 and CDR2: SGHNT and YYREEE (reference sequence). CDR3 sequence: CASSRTGASYEQYF. In nucleotides, the CDR3 is TGTGCCAGCAGCCGTACAGGGGCTTCCTACGAGCAGTACTTC. Variable domain in full (rest from reference TRBV5-4 and TRBJ2-7): ETGVTQSPTHLIKTRGQQVTLRCSSQSGHNTVSWYQQALGQGPQFIFQYYREEENGRGNFPPRFSGLQFPNYSSELNVNALELDDSALYLCASSRTGASYEQYFGPGTRLTVT.

This clone was counted once. The chain uses TRBV7-9 and TRBJ2-3, with TRBD2 as a possible D gene (5 bases). This CDR3 is 14 amino acids long. With 7 bases removed from V and 4 bases from J, the gap between germline ends came to 15 bases. Germline V CDR1 and CDR2: SEHNR, FQNEAQ (reference sequence). Written as DNA, the CDR3 is TGTGCCAGCACCACCGAACTAGGTCCAGATACGCAGTATTTT. It encodes CASTTELGPDTQYF. Complete variable domain (other parts from reference TRBV7-9 and TRBJ2-3): DTGVSQNPRHKITKRGQNVTFRCDPISEHNRLYWYRQTLGQGPEFLTYFQNEAQLEKSRLLSDRFSAERPKGSFSTLEIQRTEQGDSAMYLCASTTELGPDTQYFGPGTRLTVL.

The chain recombines TRBV11-3 with TRBJ2-1; D may be TRBD2 (6 bases). Germline V lookup: CDR1 SGHNT, CDR2 YENEEA. The CDR3 is 14 residues long. V was trimmed by 1 base and J by 8 bases, leaving 12 bases between them. CDR3: CASSLGGGADEQFF. The CDR3 DNA reads as TGTGCCAGCAGCTTAGGGGGCGGGGCCGATGAGCAGTTCTTC.

The rearrangement joins TRBV10-1 to TRBJ1-1, with D unclear. This CDR3 region has 13 residues. The ends were cut back, 6 bases at V and 0 bases at J, with 8 bases in the middle. CDR1 is WNHNN and CDR2 is SYGVQD in the germline V gene (reference sequence). CDR3 loop: CASSSALNTEAFF. The CDR3, as DNA: TGCGCCAGCAGCTCAGCATTGAACACTGAAGCTTTCTTT.

The J gene is TRBJ2-7, the V gene TRBV19; TRBD1 aligns across 7 bases. The germline CDR1 and CDR2 sequences are LNHDA and SQIVND (reference sequence). The CDR3 extends over 16 amino acids. V was clipped by 2 bases and J by 3 bases; unmatched bases: 10. The CDR3 reads CASSISAGGSIYEQYF. The CDR3 region has the DNA TGTGCCAGTAGTATATCGGCAGGGGGTTCCATCTACGAGCAGTACTTC.

The DNA for the CDR3 is TGTGCCAGCAGCGCAGGGGTCCCACCGGGGGGCTACACCTTC. Translating gives CASSAGVPPGGYTF. The J gene is TRBJ1-2, the V gene TRBV21-1; the table's D call, TRBD1, has no DNA check behind it. TRBV21-1 is a recognized pseudogene. This CDR3 has 14 amino acids.

V gene TRBV9 combines with J gene TRBJ1-2; the D gene is possibly TRBD1 (5 bases). V gave up 5 bases and J gave up 3 bases, with 20 bases separating them. The germline V gene encodes CDR1 SGDLS and CDR2 YYNGEE. The CDR3 is made up of 16 amino acids. The CDR3 sequence is CASSSQATVRYYGYTF. The CDR3 DNA reads as TGTGCCAGCAGTTCCCAGGCGACAGTCCGATACTATGGCTACACCTTC.

The chain links TRBV7-6 to TRBJ2-7; TRBD1 is a possible D gene (6 bases). CDR1 SGHVS and CDR2 FNYEAQ come from the germline V gene. Trimming took 5 bases from V and 3 from J, leaving 14 bases between them. CDR3 size: 14 residues. The CDR3 sequence is CASSPWTANYEQYF. DNA of the CDR3: TGTGCCAGCAGCCCGTGGACAGCCAACTACGAGCAGTACTTC.

This chain connects TRBV29-1 to TRBJ2-5; tentatively, D is TRBD2 (5 bases). Trimming stripped 4 bases from V and 5 bases from J, with 8 bases between. The CDR3 has 11 amino acids. Germline loops: CDR1 SQVTM, CDR2 ANQGSEA. CDR3 amino acids: CSVAKRETQYF. Here the CDR3 DNA reads TGCAGCGTTGCTAAGCGGGAGACCCAGTACTTC.